These T cell receptor beta chains were read from a single sample in a study of blood T cells in healthy people across ages. In TCRdb, the 5' RACE reads were re-called with MiXCR into one record per CDR3 protein. The sample shows more than 1,400,000 distinct CDR3 sequences, about 40% of them seen only once. The sample was blood. These receptors all stem from a young woman in good health. CDR3s include the opening cysteine and the closing phenylalanine or tryptophan. The D gene is left open where the match is weak. Size tells how often a clone was seen (once, few, many) or the class of an expanded clone, and some rows leave it out.

j_call clone_size d_call v_call cdr3_aa cdr3_nt
TRBJ2-5 . . TRBV28 CASSSDGQETQYF TGTGCCAGCAGTTCGGACGGACAAGAGACCCAGTACTTC
TRBJ1-1 . TRBD1 TRBV6-1 CASSEGDSLTDTEAFF TGTGCCAGCAGTGAAGGGGACAGCCTCACGGACACTGAAGCTTTCTTT
TRBJ2-3 . TRBD2 TRBV20-1 CSAAKAGVADTQYF TGCAGTGCCGCAAAGGCGGGAGTGGCAGATACGCAGTATTTT
TRBJ1-1 few . TRBV2 CASSQGSWSTEAFF TGTGCCAGCAGTCAAGGTAGTTGGAGCACTGAAGCTTTCTTT
TRBJ1-2 . TRBD1 TRBV25-1 CASSEFGDREYTF TGTGCCAGCAGTGAATTCGGTGACAGGGAATACACCTTC
TRBJ2-5 . TRBD2 TRBV9 CASSYSSGGSQETQYF TGTGCCAGCAGCTATTCTAGCGGGGGGTCCCAAGAGACCCAGTACTTC
TRBJ2-1 . . TRBV29-1 CSVAGTGPYNEQFF TGCAGCGTTGCCGGGACGGGCCCCTACAATGAGCAGTTCTTC
TRBJ2-1 few TRBD2 TRBV6-4 CATERGSEQFF TGTGCGACCGAGCGGGGCAGTGAGCAGTTCTTC
TRBJ2-7 many . TRBV10-3 CAISDRQGIYEQYF TGTGCCATCAGTGACCGCCAGGGAATCTACGAGCAGTACTTC
TRBJ2-3 . . TRBV7-9 CASSLGRGLPASTDTQYF TGTGCCAGCAGCTTAGGGCGGGGGCTTCCCGCTAGCACAGATACGCAGTATTTT
TRBJ2-1 few TRBD2 TRBV7-9 CASSQTRGGAAYNEQFF TGTGCCAGCAGCCAGACTCGGGGGGGGGCGGCTTACAATGAGCAGTTCTTC
TRBJ1-1 . . TRBV20-1 CSARDSMGARGTEAFF TGCAGTGCTAGAGATTCCATGGGGGCGAGGGGCACTGAAGCTTTCTTT
TRBJ1-4 . . TRBV5-6 CASSSRTNEKLFF TGTGCCAGCAGCTCCCGAACTAATGAAAAACTGTTTTTT
TRBJ2-1 . TRBD2 TRBV7-9 CASSLAKASGRYEQFF TGTGCCAGCAGCTTGGCGAAGGCTAGCGGGAGGTATGAGCAGTTCTTC
TRBJ2-7 few TRBD1 TRBV25-1 CASSGSGTATIEQYF TGTGCCAGCAGTGGTTCCGGGACAGCTACGATCGAGCAGTACTTC
TRBJ2-5 . TRBD2 TRBV4-2 CASSQASGGEGTQYF TGTGCCAGCAGCCAGGCTAGCGGGGGGGAAGGGACCCAGTACTTC
TRBJ1-2 . . TRBV29-1 CSVPTTVDDGYTF TGCAGCGTTCCTACAACGGTAGACGATGGCTACACCTTC
TRBJ2-1 few . TRBV6-1 CASTSVGPNEQFF TGTGCCAGCACCTCCGTAGGTCCCAATGAGCAGTTCTTC
TRBJ2-7 . . TRBV5-1 CASSPGTAELFYEQYF TGCGCCAGCAGCCCTGGGACCGCCGAGCTATTCTACGAGCAGTACTTC
TRBJ1-2 . . TRBV10-3 CAISDTTETNYGYTF TGTGCCATCAGTGACACCACAGAGACTAACTATGGCTACACCTTC
TRBJ2-1 . . TRBV13 CASSFLFGNSYNEQFF TGTGCCAGCAGCTTCCTATTTGGGAACTCCTACAATGAGCAGTTCTTC
TRBJ2-6 . . TRBV20-1 CTSLQIGLSGANVLTF TGCACCTCTCTCCAAATAGGACTCTCTGGGGCCAACGTCCTGACTTTC
TRBJ1-2 . TRBD1 TRBV5-1 CASRPGGDGSYTF TGCGCCAGCAGACCAGGGGGTGACGGATCCTACACCTTC
TRBJ2-3 few TRBD2 TRBV6-5 CASRGAGTSTDTQYF TGTGCCAGCAGGGGAGCGGGGACGAGCACAGATACGCAGTATTTT
TRBJ2-1 few . TRBV14 CASSPAGTTFYNEQFF TGTGCCAGCAGCCCCGCGGGGACGACCTTCTACAATGAGCAGTTCTTC
TRBJ2-1 . . TRBV4-2 CASSREDSPISNEQFF TGTGCCAGCAGCCGTGAGGACTCCCCAATATCGAATGAGCAGTTTTTC
TRBJ2-1 few . TRBV19 CASTPGTTTHRNEQFF TGTGCCAGTACCCCGGGTACTACAACCCATCGGAATGAGCAGTTCTTC
TRBJ2-3 many . TRBV29-1 CGLNIGSGTQYF TGCGGCCTCAACATCGGTTCAGGGACGCAGTATTTT
TRBJ2-7 . TRBD2 TRBV2 CASSEGLAGGFYEQYF TGTGCCAGCAGTGAAGGACTAGCGGGCGGTTTCTACGAGCAGTACTTC
TRBJ2-7 few . TRBV6-1 CASSEVLEQYF TGTGCCAGCAGTGAAGTTCTCGAGCAGTACTTC
TRBJ1-2 . . TRBV27 CASRSAGLSYGYTF TGTGCCAGCAGGTCAGCGGGGCTTAGCTATGGCTACACCTTC
TRBJ2-7 . TRBD2 TRBV7-2 CASSLGLGVDEQYF TGTGCCAGCAGCCTGGGACTAGGGGTGGATGAGCAGTACTTC
TRBJ1-6 . . TRBV4-1 CASSQDLWRESGSPLHF TGCGCCAGCAGCCAAGATCTTTGGAGGGAGTCAGGCTCACCCCTCCACTTT
TRBJ2-5 few . TRBV28 CASRKAGIQETQYF TGTGCCAGCAGGAAAGCGGGTATCCAAGAGACCCAGTACTTC
TRBJ2-1 few . TRBV27 CASSAPYNEQFF TGTGCCAGCAGTGCGCCCTACAATGAGCAGTTCTTC
TRBJ2-2 few . TRBV11-2 CASSLRDTGELFF TGTGCCAGCAGCTTAAGGGACACCGGGGAGCTGTTTTTT
TRBJ1-2 few . TRBV6-2/TRBV6-3 CASILGGPTNYGYTF TGTGCCAGCATACTCGGAGGACCAACTAACTATGGCTACACCTTC
TRBJ1-2 few . TRBV12-3/TRBV12-4 CASSNQAGPSNYGYTF TGTGCCAGCAGTAATCAAGCAGGCCCCTCTAACTATGGCTACACCTTC
TRBJ1-4 . . TRBV5-1 CASSNKQGGNEKLFF TGCGCCAGCAGCAATAAACAGGGAGGTAATGAAAAACTGTTTTTT
TRBJ2-7 few . TRBV5-1 CASSLEAVSSYEQYF TGCGCCAGCAGCTTGGAGGCGGTTAGCTCCTACGAGCAGTACTTC
TRBJ2-2 few . TRBV29-1 CSVATGFNTGELFF TGCAGCGTGGCCACAGGGTTCAACACCGGGGAGCTGTTTTTT
TRBJ1-5 . . TRBV10-3 CAISEAELQPQHF TGTGCCATCAGTGAGGCAGAGCTCCAGCCCCAGCATTTT
TRBJ1-2 few . TRBV3-1 CASGRGLDYGYTF TGTGCCAGCGGGCGGGGACTGGACTATGGCTACACCTTC
TRBJ2-3 . . TRBV3-1 CASSQDPLGTDTQYF TGTGCCAGCAGCCAAGATCCCTTGGGCACAGATACGCAGTATTTT
TRBJ2-7 once TRBD2 TRBV20-1 CSASDLAGGSSYNEQYF TGCAGTGCTAGTGATCTAGCGGGGGGTAGCTCCTACAATGAGCAGTACTTC
TRBJ2-3 . . TRBV4-3 CASSQNHRAADTQYF TGCGCCAGCAGCCAAAATCACAGGGCGGCAGATACGCAGTATTTT
TRBJ2-5 few . TRBV20-1 CSADTGSGQYF TGCAGTGCTGATACAGGGTCCGGGCAGTACTTC